This T cell receptor (beta chain) was captured by sequencing in a study of cytomegalovirus exposure and HLA in healthy donors (dated by TCRdb to 2015 to 2018). For the wider study: According to an earlier analysis of around 600 of the donors, about 170 million T cells yielded some 110 million unique TCR beta sequences and 276 Gb of sequence data. HLA typing covered class I and class II loci at four-digit resolution. High-throughput TCR immunosequencing, statistical association of individual TCRs with disease status, and machine learning were combined to predict cytomegalovirus infection status. Of the roughly 400 genotyped donors, roughly 80% fell in the genetic ancestry cluster associated with self-reported Caucasian donors. Because of strong linkage in the cohort, roughly five DR-DQ haplotypes were treated as single units for association and clustering. The number of donors typed differed by locus, with roughly 629-640 for A, B, C, DRB1 and DQB1, more than 500 for DQA1, 606 for DPA1, and over 400 for DPB1. The study aimed to test whether cataloging public T cell receptors could reveal signatures of past pathogen exposure. Every discovery cohort repertoire had been produced on one sequencing platform. In a later genetic analysis, genome-wide SNP genotypes for about 65% of the roughly 670 donors were used, and that subset was treated as a discovery cohort. Among around 400 genotyped donors of the cohort, an average of roughly 240,000 unique TCR beta nucleotide sequences were sequenced per donor, roughly a sixth of them non-productive. Donor age, sex, ethnicity and CMV serostatus were compiled alongside the repertoire data. The T cell repertoires of about 700 subjects were profiled by immunosequencing and related to cytomegalovirus serostatus. An earlier analysis of fewer than 750 of the donors used high-throughput TCR beta sequencing to judge whether each TCR beta V gene segment behaved as functional or pseudogenic. Along with the approximately 700-subject first cohort, a separate validation cohort of around 120 different subjects was used. Rather than using new phenotypic data, the later analysis identified candidate immune exposures from TCR beta sequences and from how often those sequences occurred across donors. Approximately 300 gigabases of sequencing data and approximately 85 million unique TCR sequences were included in an early release covering under 650 HLA-typed donors. In a later analysis, previously published TCR beta repertoires from hundreds of donors were re-analyzed and high-resolution HLA genotyping was added so that TCR occurrence patterns could be studied. What the authors observed across the whole study: HLA typing was unavailable for some donors at each locus, so association tests used only the typed subset. A further reported finding was that TCR beta sequences accurately predicted the HLA-A and HLA-B alleles for most subjects in the first cohort. When HLA alleles, especially DR and DQ, strongly co-occurred, attributing TCR associations to individual alleles was difficult. V-gene and J-gene trimming of TCR beta chains was associated with a missense DCLRE1C variant in a later genetic analysis, and the association was replicated in an independent cohort. A group of highly shared sequence variants was considered likely to be a technical artifact of the sequencing pipeline. Sequencing depth was assumed to be roughly uniform across donors in the presence/absence analyses, though that assumption may not hold. At a false discovery rate of 0.05, a later analysis linked 16,951 TCR beta sequences to specific HLA alleles. The only immune exposure information available for the cohort was CMV serostatus. An earlier analysis of approximately 570 of the donors showed that most TCR beta V segments appeared in productive rearrangements either about 90% or about 30% of the time, which broadly matched IMGT annotations. This cohort had only TCR beta chains sequenced, and the lack of alpha or paired-chain data limited which features could be detected. The classifier was reported to diagnose cytomegalovirus status with high specificity and sensitivity in both the original and validation cohorts. In a later analysis, several top co-occurrence clusters were reported to appear linked to parvovirus B19, influenza, CMV and Epstein-Barr virus. According to the authors, the approach could potentially be generalized to other disease states and immunological phenotypes. Some IMGT-functional V segments, including TRBV6-2 and TRBV6-3, could not be told apart with the 87-base-pair reads, so those segments were excluded. In a later genetic analysis, fewer N-insertions in productive TCRs were reported among donors in an Asian-associated ancestry cluster than the roughly 670-donor mean. About 17 rarely observed V segments, including chromosome 9 orphons, were excluded from the earlier analysis of about 500 of the donors because counts were too low. While some public TCRs were present in many individuals, most TCR sequences turned up only very rarely across donors. Correlated functional status among segregating V segments might reflect linkage disequilibrium, but an unknown experimental factor could not be ruled out. In a later analysis, HLA-associated TCR beta chains showed more clonal expansion and lower generation probabilities than non-associated chains that were equally common. The study listed 170 or so TCR beta chains as associated with cytomegalovirus. Three of the identified cytomegalovirus-associated TCR beta chains were confirmed in vitro to be specific for cytomegalovirus antigens. In a later analysis, most CMV-associated TCR beta chains were found to appear HLA-restricted, with HLA associations seemingly driven largely by CMV exposure. In a later analysis, TCR association rates were found to vary across HLA loci, with the most associated TCRs seen for DRB1 alleles and the fewest for HLA-C alleles.

The cohort consisted of 666 healthy bone marrow donors. At the time of sampling, all cohort members were nominally healthy, though unrecorded immune exposures were likely present. Of the approximately 670 cohort members, around 290 had a positive CMV serostatus and about 400 had a negative one, while no CMV serostatus was recorded for the donor. A peripheral blood sample was collected from each donor, and TCR beta sequencing was performed on peripheral blood mononuclear cells. Genomic DNA extraction from the blood cell samples was performed with the Qiagen DNeasy Blood Extraction Kit. As encoded in the germline V gene, CDR1 is SQVTM while CDR2 is ANQGSEA. V gives up 7 bases and J gives up 6 bases, and the segment between their germline ends measures 10 bases. The CDR3, from cysteine to phenylalanine, totals 11 residues. The retained sequence is limited to the CDR3, 33 bases, with the frame set at the first base.

About this clone itself: Its antigen is currently not known. No base-level quality is on record; no much larger clone is a single base apart.

The library came from the immunoSEQ multiplex PCR assay. The multiplex PCR relied on a mix of 60 forward primers for TCR Vbeta segments and 13 reverse primers for TCR Jbeta segments. A multiplex PCR assay on genomic DNA amplified the CDR3 region of rearranged TCR beta genes. Amplified TCR beta libraries were sequenced as 87-base-pair reads on the Illumina HiSeq System. From the authors' description of their analysis: Across the 666 repertoires, a later analysis counted approximately 83 million unique TCR beta chains, 9.5 million to 13 million of which were shared by at least two donors. To remove PCR and sequencing errors, raw reads were error-corrected and collapsed into unique sequences using a nearest-neighbor algorithm that merged closely related sequences. V, D and J gene segments were assigned by aligning CDR3 sequences to IMGT reference sequences. For a sequence to be retained, at least a six-nucleotide match to both a V gene segment and a J gene segment was required. A rearrangement was called productive if the CDR3 had no stop codons and remained in frame with V and J, and every other rearrangement was called non-productive. Following IMGT convention, CDR3 was defined as the stretch from the second conserved V-encoded cysteine up to the conserved J-encoded phenylalanine. The earlier analysis of some 550 of the donors excluded any sequence lacking an unambiguous match to a single V gene segment. An earlier analysis of fewer than 650 of the donors classified V segments as functional when productive rearrangements were above 56.7% and as segregating when the standard deviation between donors was above 5%. A statistical classification framework was built to diagnose cytomegalovirus status from the catalog of TCR beta chain sequences. In a later analysis, TCR nucleotide sequences were compared against IMGT/GENE-DB human TR gene sequences so that V and J genes could be assigned. A later analysis assigned CDR3 sequences and most-parsimonious VDJ recombination scenarios with the TCRdist pipeline. A later analysis defined each TCR beta chain by its CDR3 amino acid sequence plus V-gene family, and excluded reads lacking a unique V-gene family. As a way to deal with suspected cross-contamination and a sequencing artifact, a later analysis dropped 500 to 700 nucleotide sequences that were highly shared and had low generation probability. A later analysis calculated a clonal expansion index for each public chain from normalized within-repertoire ranks of inferred template counts. A later analysis computed generation probabilities with a VDJ recombination model fitted to out-of-frame rearrangements, and checked the results against IGoR. In a later analysis, hypergeometric tests were used to score TCR-TCR, TCR-HLA and TCR-CMV co-occurrence, with a repertoire-size bias correction applied to TCR pairs. To estimate false discovery rates, a later analysis permuted the HLA or CMV assignments 20 times. In a later analysis, co-occurring TCRs were grouped using DBSCAN, and TCRdist sequence similarity was added for clustering within HLA-allele-positive subsets. For co-occurrence clustering, repertoires with fewer than 30,000 or more than 120,000 public chains were excluded, along with about five repertoires with anomalous nucleotide sharing. TCRdb holds this immuneACCESS table with in-frame rearrangements only. Some clones are missing; in checked studies, unresolved V genes explain under half, and the rest has no known cause. The V and J calls and clone size are taken from that table; D and trimming were inferred from the DNA. This sample comprises approximately 97,000 clones, approximately 64% of them detected only once. The biggest ten clones account for approximately 4.3% of the sample.

The sequence was collected from a human donor in good health. The chain couples TRBV29-1 to TRBJ2-1, with the D gene not clear enough to name. Specimen: PBMCs. The DNA is as follows: TGCAGCGGCAGTAAGCGCAATGAGCAGTTCTTC. Its amino acids are CSGSKRNEQFF.